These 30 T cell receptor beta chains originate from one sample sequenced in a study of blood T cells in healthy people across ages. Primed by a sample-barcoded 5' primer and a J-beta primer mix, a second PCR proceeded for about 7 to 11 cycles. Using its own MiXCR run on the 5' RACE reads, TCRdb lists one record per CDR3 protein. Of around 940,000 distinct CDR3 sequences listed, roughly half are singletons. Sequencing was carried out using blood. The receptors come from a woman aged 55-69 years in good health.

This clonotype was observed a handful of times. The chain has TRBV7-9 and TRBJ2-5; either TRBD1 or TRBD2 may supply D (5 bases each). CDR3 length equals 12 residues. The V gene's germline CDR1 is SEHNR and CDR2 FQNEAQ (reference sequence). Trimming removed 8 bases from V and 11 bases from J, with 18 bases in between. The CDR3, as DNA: TGTGCCAGCGGGGACCCGCGTTACGTGCAGTACTTC. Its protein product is CASGDPRYVQYF. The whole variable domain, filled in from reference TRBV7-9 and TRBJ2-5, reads DTGVSQNPRHKITKRGQNVTFRCDPISEHNRLYWYRQTLGQGPEFLTYFQNEAQLEKSRLLSDRFSAERPKGSFSTLEIQRTEQGDSAMYLCASGDPRYVQYFGPGTRLLVL.

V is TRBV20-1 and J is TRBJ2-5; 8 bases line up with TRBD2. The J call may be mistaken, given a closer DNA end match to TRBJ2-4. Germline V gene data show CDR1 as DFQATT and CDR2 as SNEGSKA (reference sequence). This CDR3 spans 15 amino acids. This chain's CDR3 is CSVDRGGLHKNIQYF. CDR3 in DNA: TGCAGTGTGGATCGGGGGGGCCTACACAAAAACATTCAGTACTTC.

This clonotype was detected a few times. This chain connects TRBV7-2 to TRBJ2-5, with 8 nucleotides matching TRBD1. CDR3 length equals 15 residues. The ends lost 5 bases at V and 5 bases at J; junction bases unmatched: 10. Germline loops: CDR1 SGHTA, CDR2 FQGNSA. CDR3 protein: CASSPSGGRLETQYF. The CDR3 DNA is TGTGCCAGCAGCCCCTCAGGGGGCCGGCTTGAGACCCAGTACTTC.

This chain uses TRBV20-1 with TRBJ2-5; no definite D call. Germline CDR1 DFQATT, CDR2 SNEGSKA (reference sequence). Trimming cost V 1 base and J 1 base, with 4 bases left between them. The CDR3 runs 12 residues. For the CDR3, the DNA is TGCAGTGCTAGAGCCACCCAAGAGACCCAGTACTTC. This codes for CSARATQETQYF.

This CDR3 is CASSSRERGINEQFF. In DNA, the CDR3 is TGTGCCAGCAGCTCGCGGGAGAGAGGCATCAATGAGCAGTTCTTC. The chain carries TRBV11-1 and TRBJ2-1; 7 nucleotides align to TRBD2. The J segment lost 6 bases and the V segment lost 4 bases, leaving 9 bases of the junction unmatched. The CDR3 totals 15 residues. From germline, CDR1 is SGHAT and CDR2 FQDESV (reference sequence). The complete variable domain, with remaining parts taken from reference TRBV11-1 and TRBJ2-1, reads EAEVAQSPRYKITEKSQAVAFWCDPISGHATLYWYRQILGQGPELLVQFQDESVVDDSQLPKDRFSAERLKGVDSTLKIQPAELGDSAMYLCASSSRERGINEQFFGPGTRLTVL.

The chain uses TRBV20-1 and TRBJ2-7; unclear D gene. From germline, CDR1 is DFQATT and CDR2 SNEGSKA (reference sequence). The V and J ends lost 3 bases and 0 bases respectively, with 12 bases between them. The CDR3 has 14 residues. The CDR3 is CSASPGSSSYEQYF. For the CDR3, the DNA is TGCAGTGCTAGTCCCGGATCTTCCTCCTACGAGCAGTACTTC.

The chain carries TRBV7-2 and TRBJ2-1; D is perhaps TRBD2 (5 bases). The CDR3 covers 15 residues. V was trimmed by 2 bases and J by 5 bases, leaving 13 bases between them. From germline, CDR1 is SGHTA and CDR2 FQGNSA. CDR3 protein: CASSLRGSSHNEQFF. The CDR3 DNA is TGTGCCAGCAGCTTACGAGGGAGCAGCCACAATGAGCAGTTCTTC.

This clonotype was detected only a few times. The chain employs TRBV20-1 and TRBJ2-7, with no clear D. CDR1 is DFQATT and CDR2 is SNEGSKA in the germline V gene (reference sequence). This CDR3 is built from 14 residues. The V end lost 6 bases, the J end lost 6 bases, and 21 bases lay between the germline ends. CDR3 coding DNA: TGCAGTGCAAGCAACAACCGGCTGGGCTCCGAGCAGTACTTC. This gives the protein CSASNNRLGSEQYF.

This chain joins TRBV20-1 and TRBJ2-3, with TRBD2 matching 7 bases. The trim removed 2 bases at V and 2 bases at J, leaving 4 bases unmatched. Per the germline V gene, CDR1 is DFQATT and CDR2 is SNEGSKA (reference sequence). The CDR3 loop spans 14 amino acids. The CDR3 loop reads CSARLAVDTDTQYF. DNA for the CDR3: TGCAGTGCTAGACTAGCGGTCGACACAGATACGCAGTATTTT.

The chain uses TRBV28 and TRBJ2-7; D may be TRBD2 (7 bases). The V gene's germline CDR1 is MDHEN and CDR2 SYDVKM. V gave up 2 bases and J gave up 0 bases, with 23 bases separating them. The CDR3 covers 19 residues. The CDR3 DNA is TGTGCCAGCAGTTTACGGGACACGTCTTGGGGCGGGAGCTCCTACGAGCAGTACTTC. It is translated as CASSLRDTSWGGSSYEQYF.

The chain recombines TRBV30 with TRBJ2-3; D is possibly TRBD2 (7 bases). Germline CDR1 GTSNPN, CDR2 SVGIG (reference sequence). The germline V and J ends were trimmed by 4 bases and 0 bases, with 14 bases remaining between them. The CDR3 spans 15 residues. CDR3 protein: CAWTGGGGSTDTQYF. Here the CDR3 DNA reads TGTGCCTGGACTGGGGGCGGGGGTAGCACAGATACGCAGTATTTT.

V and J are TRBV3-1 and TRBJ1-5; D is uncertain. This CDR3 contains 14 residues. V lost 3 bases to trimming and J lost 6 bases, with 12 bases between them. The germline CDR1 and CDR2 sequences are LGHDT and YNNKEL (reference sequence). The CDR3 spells CASSHMQAGQPQHF. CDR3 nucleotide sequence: TGTGCCAGCAGCCATATGCAGGCGGGTCAGCCCCAGCATTTT.

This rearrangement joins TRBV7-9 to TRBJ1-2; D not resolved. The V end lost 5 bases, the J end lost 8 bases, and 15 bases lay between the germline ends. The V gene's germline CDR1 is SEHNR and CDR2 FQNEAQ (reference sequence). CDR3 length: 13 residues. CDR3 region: CASSSDLIGGYTF. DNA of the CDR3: TGTGCCAGCAGCAGCGACCTGATCGGGGGCTACACCTTC.

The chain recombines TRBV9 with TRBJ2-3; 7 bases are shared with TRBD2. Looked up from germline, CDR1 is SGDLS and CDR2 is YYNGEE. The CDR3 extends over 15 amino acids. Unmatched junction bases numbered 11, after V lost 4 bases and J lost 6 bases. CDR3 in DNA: TGTGCCAGCAGCTACCGTACCGGGACTACGGATACGCAGTATTTT. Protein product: CASSYRTGTTDTQYF.

CDR3 in amino acids: CSVHGQGSMNTEAFF. CDR3 bases: TGCAGCGTCCACGGACAGGGTTCTATGAACACTGAAGCTTTCTTT. The chain links TRBV29-1 to TRBJ1-1; 8 nucleotides align to TRBD1. The CDR3 runs to 15 residues. Germline V gives CDR1 SQVTM, CDR2 ANQGSEA. V shed 6 bases, J shed 0 bases, and the junction held 9 bases outside the gene matches.

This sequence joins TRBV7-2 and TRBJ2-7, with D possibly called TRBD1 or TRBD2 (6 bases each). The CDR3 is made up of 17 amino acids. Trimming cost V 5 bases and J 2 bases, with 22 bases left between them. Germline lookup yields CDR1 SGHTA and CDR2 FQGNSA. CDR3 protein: CASSPVGVGGLTYEQYF. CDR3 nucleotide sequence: TGTGCCAGCAGCCCGGTCGGTGTAGGGGGACTGACCTACGAGCAGTACTTC.

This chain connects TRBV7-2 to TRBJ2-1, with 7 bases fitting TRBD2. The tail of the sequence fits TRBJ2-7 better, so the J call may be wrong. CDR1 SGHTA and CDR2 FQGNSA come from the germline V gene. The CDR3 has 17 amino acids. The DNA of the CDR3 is TGTGCCAGCAGCTTACGCCGGCTAGCGGACTCCTACAATGAGCAGTACTTC. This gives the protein CASSLRRLADSYNEQYF.

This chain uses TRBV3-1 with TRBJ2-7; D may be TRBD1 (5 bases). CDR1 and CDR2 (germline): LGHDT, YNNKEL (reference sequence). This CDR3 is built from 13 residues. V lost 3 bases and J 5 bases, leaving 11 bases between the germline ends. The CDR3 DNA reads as TGTGCCAGCAGCCAGAGCAGGGCCCACGAGCAGTACTTC. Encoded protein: CASSQSRAHEQYF.

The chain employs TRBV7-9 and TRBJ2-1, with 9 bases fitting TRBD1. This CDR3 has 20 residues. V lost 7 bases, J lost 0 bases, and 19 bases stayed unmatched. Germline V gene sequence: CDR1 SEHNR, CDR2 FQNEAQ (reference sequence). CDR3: CASNPGADRGATSSYNEQFF. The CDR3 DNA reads TGTGCCAGCAACCCGGGGGCGGACAGGGGCGCCACGAGCTCCTACAATGAGCAGTTCTTC.

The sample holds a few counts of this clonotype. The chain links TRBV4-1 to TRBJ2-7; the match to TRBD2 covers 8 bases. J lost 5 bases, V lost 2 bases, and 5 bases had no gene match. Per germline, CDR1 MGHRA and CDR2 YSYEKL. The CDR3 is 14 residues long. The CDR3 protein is CASSQLSGSNEQYF. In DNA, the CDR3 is TGCGCCAGCAGCCAACTGAGCGGGAGCAACGAGCAGTACTTC.

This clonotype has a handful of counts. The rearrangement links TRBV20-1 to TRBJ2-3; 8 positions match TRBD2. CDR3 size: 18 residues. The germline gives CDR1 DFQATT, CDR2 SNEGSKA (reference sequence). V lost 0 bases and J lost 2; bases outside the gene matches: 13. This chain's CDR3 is CSAREIREGPGNTDTQYF. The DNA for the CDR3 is TGCAGTGCTAGAGAGATTCGGGAGGGACCAGGCAACACAGATACGCAGTATTTT.

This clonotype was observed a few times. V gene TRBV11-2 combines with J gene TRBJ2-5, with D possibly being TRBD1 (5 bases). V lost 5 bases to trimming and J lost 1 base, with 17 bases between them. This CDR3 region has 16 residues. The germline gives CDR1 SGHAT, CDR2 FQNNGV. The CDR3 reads CASSPVRSGPQETQYF. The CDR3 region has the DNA TGTGCCAGCAGCCCCGTTAGGTCAGGGCCCCAAGAGACCCAGTACTTC.

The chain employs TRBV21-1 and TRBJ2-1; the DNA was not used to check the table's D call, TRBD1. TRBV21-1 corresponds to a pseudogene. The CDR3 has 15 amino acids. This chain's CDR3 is CASRATGAKNNEQFF. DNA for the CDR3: TGTGCCAGCAGAGCGACAGGGGCGAAAAACAATGAGCAGTTCTTC.

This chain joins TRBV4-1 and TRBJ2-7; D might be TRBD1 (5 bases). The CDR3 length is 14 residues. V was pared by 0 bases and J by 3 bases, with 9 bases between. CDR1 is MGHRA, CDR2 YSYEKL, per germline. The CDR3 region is CASSQDLQGYEQYF. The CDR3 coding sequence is TGCGCCAGCAGCCAAGATCTGCAGGGCTACGAGCAGTACTTC.

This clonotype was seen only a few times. CDR3 bases: TGTGCCAGCAGCTTACAGGGATACGGGGAGCTGTTTTTT. Translating gives CASSLQGYGELFF. The chain links TRBV7-2 to TRBJ2-2, with a weak D call TRBD1 (5 bases). The ends were cut back, 2 bases at V and 7 bases at J, with 8 bases in the middle. This CDR3 contains 13 residues. Looked up from germline, CDR1 is SGHTA and CDR2 is FQGNSA.

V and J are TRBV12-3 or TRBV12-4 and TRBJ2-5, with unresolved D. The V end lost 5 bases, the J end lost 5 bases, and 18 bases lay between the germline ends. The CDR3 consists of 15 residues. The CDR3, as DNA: TGTGCCAGCAGTCACCTCCGCAACGTCTTCGAGACCCAGTACTTC. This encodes CASSHLRNVFETQYF.

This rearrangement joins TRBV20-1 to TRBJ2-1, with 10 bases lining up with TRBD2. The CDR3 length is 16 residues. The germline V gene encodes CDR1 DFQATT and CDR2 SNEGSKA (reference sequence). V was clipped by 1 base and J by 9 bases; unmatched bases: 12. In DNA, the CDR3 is TGCAGTGCTAGAGCTTCCGGGACTAGCGAGATTCCTGAGCAGTTCTTC. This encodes CSARASGTSEIPEQFF.

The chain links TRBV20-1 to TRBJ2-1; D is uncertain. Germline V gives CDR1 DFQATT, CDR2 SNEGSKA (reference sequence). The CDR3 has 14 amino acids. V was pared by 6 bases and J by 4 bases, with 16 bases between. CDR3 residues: CSARHPLYYNEQFF. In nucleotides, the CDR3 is TGCAGTGCGCGACATCCGCTTTATTACAATGAGCAGTTCTTC.

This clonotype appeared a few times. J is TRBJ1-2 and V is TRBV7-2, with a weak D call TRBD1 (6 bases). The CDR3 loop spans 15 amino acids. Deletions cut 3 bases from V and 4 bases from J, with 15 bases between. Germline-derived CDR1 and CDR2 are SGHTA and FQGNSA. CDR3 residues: CASSFANWGAYGYTF. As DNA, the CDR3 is TGTGCCAGCAGCTTTGCTAATTGGGGGGCCTATGGCTACACCTTC.

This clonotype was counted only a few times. CDR3 bases: TGCAGCGTTGATATGCTAGCGGGAGACACAGATACGCAGTATTTT. Amino acid sequence: CSVDMLAGDTDTQYF. The chain carries TRBV29-1 and TRBJ2-3; 10 positions agree with TRBD2. The germline gives CDR1 SQVTM, CDR2 ANQGSEA. V was pared by 3 bases and J by 2 bases, with 5 bases of the junction left unmatched. The CDR3 is 15 residues long.